Only a few counts were recorded for the clone carrying this T cell receptor (beta chain). This sample stems from a study of blood T cell repertoires in COVID-19. In the study overall: Some COVID-19 samples were acute and others convalescent; all came from the United States, Italy and Spain. PBMCs, B-cell-depleted T cells, or T cells were the source of the cDNA or gDNA that made up the material.

The CDR3 runs to 15 residues. V was shortened by 3 bases and J by 4 bases, with 14 bases between the two germline ends. Germline V gene sequence: CDR1 MNHNS, CDR2 SASEGT. Per the authors' pipeline: Estimated nucleated cell counts came from reference gene primer amplification. Repertoires were generated with immunoSEQ multiplex PCR, while TCRdb's copy carries only in-frame clones and drops some. The DNA was the basis for D and trimming; V, J and clone size are from that table. The table has 310,000 or so clones, roughly 90% seen once. This rearrangement joins TRBV6-1 to TRBJ2-3; D possibly corresponds to TRBD1 (6 bases). The clonotype was recovered from a woman in her 50s who had recovered from COVID-19. Sequenced sample: peripheral blood. This chain's CDR3 is CASSDQGQIPDTQYF. In nucleotides, the CDR3 is TGTGCCAGCAGTGACCAGGGACAAATCCCAGATACGCAGTATTTT.